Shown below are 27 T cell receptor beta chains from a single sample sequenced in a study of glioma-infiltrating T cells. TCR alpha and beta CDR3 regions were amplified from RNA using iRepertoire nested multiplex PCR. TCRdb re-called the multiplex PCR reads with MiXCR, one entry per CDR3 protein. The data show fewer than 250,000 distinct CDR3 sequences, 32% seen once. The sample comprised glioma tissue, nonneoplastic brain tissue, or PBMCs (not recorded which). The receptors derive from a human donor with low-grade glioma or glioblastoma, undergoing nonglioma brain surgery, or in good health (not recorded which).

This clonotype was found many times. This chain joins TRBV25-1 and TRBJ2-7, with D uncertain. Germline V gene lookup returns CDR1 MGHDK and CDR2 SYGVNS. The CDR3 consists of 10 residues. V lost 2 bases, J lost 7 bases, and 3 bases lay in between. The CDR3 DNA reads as TGTGCCAGCAGTGAAAAGGAGCAGTACTTC. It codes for CASSEKEQYF.

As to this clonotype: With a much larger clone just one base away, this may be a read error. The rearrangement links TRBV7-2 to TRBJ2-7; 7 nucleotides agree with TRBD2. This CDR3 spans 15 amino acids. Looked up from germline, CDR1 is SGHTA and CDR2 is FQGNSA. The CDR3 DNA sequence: TGTGCCGGCAGCTTAGTAAGCGGGGCCTCCTACGAGCAGTACTTC. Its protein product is CAGSLVSGASYEQYF.

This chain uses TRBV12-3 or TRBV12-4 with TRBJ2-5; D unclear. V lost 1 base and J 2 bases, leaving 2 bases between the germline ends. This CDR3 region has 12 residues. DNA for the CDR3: TGTGCCAGCAGTTTAGATCAAGAGACCCAGTACTTC. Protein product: CASSLDQETQYF.

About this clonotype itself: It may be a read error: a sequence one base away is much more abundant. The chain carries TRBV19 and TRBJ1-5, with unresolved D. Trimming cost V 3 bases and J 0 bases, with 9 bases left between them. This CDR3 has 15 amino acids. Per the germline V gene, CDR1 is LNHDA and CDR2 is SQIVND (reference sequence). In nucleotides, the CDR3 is TGTGCCAGTAGTATCTTAGATTATAGCAATCAGCCCCAGCATTTT. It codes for CASSILDYSNQPQHF.

DNA for the CDR3: TGCGCCAGCAGCCAAGATCCCATCTCAACCAACACTGAAGCTTTCTTT. As protein: CASSQDPISTNTEAFF. The rearrangement joins TRBV4-1 to TRBJ1-1; D gene uncertain. CDR1 is MGHRA and CDR2 is YSYEKL in the germline V gene. The CDR3 consists of 16 residues. V lost 0 bases and J 2 bases, leaving 13 bases between the germline ends.

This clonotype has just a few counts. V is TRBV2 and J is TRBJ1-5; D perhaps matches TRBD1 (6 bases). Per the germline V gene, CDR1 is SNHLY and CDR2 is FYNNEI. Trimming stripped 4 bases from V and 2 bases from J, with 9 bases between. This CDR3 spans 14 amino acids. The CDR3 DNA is TGTGCCAGCAGTGCTGCAGGGGGCAATCAGCCCCAGCATTTT. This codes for CASSAAGGNQPQHF.

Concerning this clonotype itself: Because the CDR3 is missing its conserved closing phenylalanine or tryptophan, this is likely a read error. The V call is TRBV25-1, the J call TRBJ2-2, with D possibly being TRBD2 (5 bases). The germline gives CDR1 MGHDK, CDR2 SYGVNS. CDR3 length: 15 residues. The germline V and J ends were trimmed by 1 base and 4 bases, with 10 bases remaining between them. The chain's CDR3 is CASSEFGGSTGELFY. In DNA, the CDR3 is TGTGCCAGCAGTGAATTCGGTGGGAGCACCGGGGAGCTGTTTTAT.

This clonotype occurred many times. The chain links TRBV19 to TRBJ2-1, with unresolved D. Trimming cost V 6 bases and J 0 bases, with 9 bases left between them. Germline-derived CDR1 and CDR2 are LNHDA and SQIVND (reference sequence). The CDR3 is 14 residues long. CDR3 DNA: TGTGCCAGTAGAATCGCGAGCTCCTACAATGAGCAGTTCTTC. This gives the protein CASRIASSYNEQFF.

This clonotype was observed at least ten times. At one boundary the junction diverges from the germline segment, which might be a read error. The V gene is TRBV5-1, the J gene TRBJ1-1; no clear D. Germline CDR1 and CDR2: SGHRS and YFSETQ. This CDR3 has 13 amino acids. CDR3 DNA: TGTGCCAGCTCACCCGGAGGTGGCACTGAAGCTTTCTTT. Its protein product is CASSPGGGTEAFF. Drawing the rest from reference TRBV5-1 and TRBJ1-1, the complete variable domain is KAGVTQTPRYLIKTRGQQVTLSCSPISGHRSVSWYQQTPGQGLQFLFEYFSETQRNKGNFPGRFSGRQFSNSRSEMNVSTLELGDSALYLCASSPGGGTEAFFGQGTRLTVV.

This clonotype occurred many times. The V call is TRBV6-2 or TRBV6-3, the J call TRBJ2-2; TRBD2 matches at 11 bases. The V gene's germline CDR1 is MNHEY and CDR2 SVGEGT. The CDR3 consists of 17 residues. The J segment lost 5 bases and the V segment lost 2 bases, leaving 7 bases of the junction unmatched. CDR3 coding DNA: TGTGCCAGCAGTTACGGCCGGACTAGCGGGTTAACCGGGGAGCTGTTTTTT. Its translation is CASSYGRTSGLTGELFF.

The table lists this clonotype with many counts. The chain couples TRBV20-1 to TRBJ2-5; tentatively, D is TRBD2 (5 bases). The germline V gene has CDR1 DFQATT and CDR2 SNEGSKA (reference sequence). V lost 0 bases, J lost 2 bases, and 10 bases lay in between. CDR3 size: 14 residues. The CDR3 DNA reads TGCAGTGCTAGAGAGCCACTAGGTCAAGAGACCCAGTACTTC. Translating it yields CSAREPLGQETQYF.

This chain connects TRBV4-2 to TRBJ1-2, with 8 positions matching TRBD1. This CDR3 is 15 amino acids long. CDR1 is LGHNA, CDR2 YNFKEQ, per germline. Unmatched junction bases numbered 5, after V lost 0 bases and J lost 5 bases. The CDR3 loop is CASSQEPGQAYGYTF. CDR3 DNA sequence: TGTGCCAGCAGCCAAGAACCGGGACAGGCTTATGGCTACACCTTC.

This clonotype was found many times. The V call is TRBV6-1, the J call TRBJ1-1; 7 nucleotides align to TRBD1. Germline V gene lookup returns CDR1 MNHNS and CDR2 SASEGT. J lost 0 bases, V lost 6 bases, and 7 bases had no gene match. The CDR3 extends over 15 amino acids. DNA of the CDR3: TGTGCCAGCAGCCTAAGACAGGGTTTGAACACTGAAGCTTTCTTT. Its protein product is CASSLRQGLNTEAFF.

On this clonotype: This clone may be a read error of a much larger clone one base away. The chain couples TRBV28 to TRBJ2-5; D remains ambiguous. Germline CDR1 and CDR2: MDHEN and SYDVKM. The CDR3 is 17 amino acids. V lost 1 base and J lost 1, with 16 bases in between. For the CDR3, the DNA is TGTGCCAGCAGTTTATACCCCACTATGGCCGTCCAAGAGACCCAGTACTTC. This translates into CASSLYPTMAVQETQYF.

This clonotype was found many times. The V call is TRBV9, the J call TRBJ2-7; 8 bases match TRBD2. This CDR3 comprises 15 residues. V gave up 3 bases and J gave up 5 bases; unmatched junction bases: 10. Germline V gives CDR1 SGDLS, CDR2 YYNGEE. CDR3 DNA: TGTGCCAGCAGCGCTGAGGCGGGAGGTACGGACGAGCAGTACTTC. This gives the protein CASSAEAGGTDEQYF.

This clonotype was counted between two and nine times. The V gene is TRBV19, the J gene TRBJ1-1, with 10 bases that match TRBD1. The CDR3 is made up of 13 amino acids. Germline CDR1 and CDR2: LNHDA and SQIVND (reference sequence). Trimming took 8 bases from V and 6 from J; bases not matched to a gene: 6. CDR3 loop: CASLIGTGAEAFF. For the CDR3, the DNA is TGTGCCAGTTTGATCGGGACAGGGGCTGAAGCTTTCTTT.

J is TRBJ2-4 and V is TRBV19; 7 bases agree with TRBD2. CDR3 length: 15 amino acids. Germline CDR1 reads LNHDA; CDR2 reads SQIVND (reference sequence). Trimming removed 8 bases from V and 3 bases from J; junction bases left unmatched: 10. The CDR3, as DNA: TGTGCCAGTCAGGGCGGGGGAGCAGGCAAAAACATTCAGTACTTC. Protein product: CASQGGGAGKNIQYF. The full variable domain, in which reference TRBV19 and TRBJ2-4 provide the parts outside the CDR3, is DGGITQSPKYLFRKEGQNVTLSCEQNLNHDAMYWYRQDPGQGLRLIYYSQIVNDFQKGDIAEGYSVSREKKESFPLTVTSAQKNPTAFYLCASQGGGAGKNIQYFGAGTRLSVL.

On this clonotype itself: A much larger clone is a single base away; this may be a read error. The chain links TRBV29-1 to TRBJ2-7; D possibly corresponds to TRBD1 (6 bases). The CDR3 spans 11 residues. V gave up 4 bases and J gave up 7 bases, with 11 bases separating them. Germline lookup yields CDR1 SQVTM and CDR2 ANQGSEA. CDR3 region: CSVGQVNEQYF. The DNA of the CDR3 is TGCAGCGTTGGACAGGTCAATGAGCAGTACTTC.

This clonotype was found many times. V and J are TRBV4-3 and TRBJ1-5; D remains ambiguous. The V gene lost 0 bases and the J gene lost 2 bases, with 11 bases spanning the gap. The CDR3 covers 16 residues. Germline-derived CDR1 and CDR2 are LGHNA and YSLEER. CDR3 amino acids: CASSQDWASRNQPQHF. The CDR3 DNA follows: TGCGCCAGCAGCCAAGATTGGGCAAGTCGCAATCAGCCCCAGCATTTT.

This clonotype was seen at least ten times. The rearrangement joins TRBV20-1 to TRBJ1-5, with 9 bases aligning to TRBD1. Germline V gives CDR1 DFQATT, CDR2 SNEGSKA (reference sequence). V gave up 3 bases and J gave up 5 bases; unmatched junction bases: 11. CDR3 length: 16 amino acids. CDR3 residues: CSASNPRDRVDQPQHF. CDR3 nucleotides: TGCAGTGCTAGTAACCCCCGGGACAGGGTCGATCAGCCCCAGCATTTT.

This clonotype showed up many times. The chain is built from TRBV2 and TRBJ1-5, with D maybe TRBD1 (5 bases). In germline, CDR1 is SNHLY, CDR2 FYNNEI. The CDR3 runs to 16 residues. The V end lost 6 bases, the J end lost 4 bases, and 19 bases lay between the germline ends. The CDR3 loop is CASSGRGRALNQPQHF. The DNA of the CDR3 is TGTGCCAGCAGCGGGAGGGGCCGGGCCCTTAATCAGCCCCAGCATTTT.

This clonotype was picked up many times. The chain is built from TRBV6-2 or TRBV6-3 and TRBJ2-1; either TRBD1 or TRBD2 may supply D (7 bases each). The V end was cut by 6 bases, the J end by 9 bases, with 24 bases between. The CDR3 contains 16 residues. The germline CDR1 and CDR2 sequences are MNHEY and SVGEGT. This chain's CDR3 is CASSPTSGGRQGEQFF. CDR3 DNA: TGTGCCAGCAGCCCAACTAGTGGCGGGAGACAGGGTGAGCAGTTCTTC.

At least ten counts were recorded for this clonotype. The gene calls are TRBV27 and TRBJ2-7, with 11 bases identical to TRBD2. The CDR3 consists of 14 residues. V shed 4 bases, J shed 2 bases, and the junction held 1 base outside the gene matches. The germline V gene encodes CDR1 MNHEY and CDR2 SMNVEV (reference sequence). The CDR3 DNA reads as TGTGCCAGCAGTTCGACTAGCGGGACCTACGAGCAGTACTTC. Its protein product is CASSSTSGTYEQYF.

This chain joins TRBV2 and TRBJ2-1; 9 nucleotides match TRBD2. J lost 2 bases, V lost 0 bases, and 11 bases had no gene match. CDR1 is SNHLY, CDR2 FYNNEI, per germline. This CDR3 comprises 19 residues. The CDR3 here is CASSEATRVAGVPYNEQFF. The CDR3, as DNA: TGTGCCAGCAGTGAAGCTACCCGGGTAGCGGGAGTCCCCTACAATGAGCAGTTCTTC.

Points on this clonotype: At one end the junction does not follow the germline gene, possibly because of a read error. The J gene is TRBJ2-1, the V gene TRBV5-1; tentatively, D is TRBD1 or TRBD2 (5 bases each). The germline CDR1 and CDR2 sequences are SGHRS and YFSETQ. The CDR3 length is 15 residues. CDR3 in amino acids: CASSLVGERYNEQCF. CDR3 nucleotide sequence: TGCGCCAGCAGCTTGGTGGGGGAGAGGTACAATGAGCAGTGCTTC. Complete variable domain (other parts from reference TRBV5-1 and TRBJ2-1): KAGVTQTPRYLIKTRGQQVTLSCSPISGHRSVSWYQQTPGQGLQFLFEYFSETQRNKGNFPGRFSGRQFSNSRSEMNVSTLELGDSALYLCASSLVGERYNEQCFGPGTRLTVL.

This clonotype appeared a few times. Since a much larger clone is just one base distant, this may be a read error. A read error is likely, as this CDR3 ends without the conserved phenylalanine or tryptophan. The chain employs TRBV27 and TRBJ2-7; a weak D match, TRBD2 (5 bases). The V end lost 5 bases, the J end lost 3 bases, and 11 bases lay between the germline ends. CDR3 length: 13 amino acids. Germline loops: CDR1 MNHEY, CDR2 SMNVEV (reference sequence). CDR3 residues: CASSLGLDYEQYS. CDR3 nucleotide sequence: TGTGCCAGCAGTCTCGGACTCGACTACGAGCAGTACTCC.

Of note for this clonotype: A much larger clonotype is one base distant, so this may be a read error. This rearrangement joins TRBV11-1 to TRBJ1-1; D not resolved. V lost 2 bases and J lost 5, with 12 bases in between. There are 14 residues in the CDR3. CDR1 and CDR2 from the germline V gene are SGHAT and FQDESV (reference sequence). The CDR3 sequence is CASSLSRVATEAFF. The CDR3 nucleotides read TGTGCCAGCAGCTTATCGCGGGTTGCGACTGAAGCTTTCTTT. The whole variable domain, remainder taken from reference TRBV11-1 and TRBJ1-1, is EAEVAQSPRYKITEKSQAVAFWCDPISGHATLYWYRQILGQGPELLVQFQDESVVDDSQLPKDRFSAERLKGVDSTLKIQPAELGDSAMYLCASSLSRVATEAFFGQGTRLTVV.